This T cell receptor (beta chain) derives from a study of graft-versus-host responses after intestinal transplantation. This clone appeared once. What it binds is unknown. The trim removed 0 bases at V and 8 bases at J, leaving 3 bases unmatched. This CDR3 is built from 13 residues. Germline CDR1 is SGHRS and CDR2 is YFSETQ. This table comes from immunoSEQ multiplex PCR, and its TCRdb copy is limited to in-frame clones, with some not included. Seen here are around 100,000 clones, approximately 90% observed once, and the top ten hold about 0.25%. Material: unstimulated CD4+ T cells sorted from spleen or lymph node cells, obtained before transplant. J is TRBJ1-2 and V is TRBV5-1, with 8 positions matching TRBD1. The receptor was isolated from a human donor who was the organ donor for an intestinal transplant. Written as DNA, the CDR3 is TGCGCCAGCAGCTTGGAGACAGGGGTGGGCTACACCTTC. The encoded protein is CASSLETGVGYTF.